This section outlines one T cell receptor beta chain sequence together with its context. The sample belongs to a study of shared T cell receptors in the human thymus. Profiled with immunoSEQ multiplex PCR; TCRdb holds only in-frame clones, not every one. The sample lists 600,000 to 900,000 clones, over 75% seen once, with roughly 0.01% in the top ten. Looked up from germline, CDR1 is MNHNS and CDR2 is SASEGT. Trimming left V 7 bases short and J 7 bases short, with 20 bases between. The CDR3 length is 14 residues. This same sample was also part of a study on human thymus T cells. Per that paper: Thymus specimens were resections from corrective heart surgery.

Sequencing input: thymocytes. The TCR comes from a girl in the first two years of life with a congenital heart defect. This sequence joins TRBV6-1 and TRBJ2-7, with TRBD2 as a possible D gene (5 bases). In nucleotides, the CDR3 is TGTGCCAGCACCATAAAGGACTCCCTAGAGGAGCAGTACTTC. The encoded protein is CASTIKDSLEEQYF.